Listed here is a single TCR beta chain. Patients with stable or active relapsing-remitting disease, all of them treatment-naive, made up the multiple sclerosis controls. Negative isolation was used for CD8+ and CD4+ T cells, and FACS enrichment was applied to TEMRA cells. This CDR3 has 13 residues. Trimming took 6 bases from V and 4 from J; bases not matched to a gene: 2. Germline lookup yields CDR1 LNHDA and CDR2 SQIVND (reference sequence). This specimen comes from a study of CD8 T cells in Susac syndrome. The RNA, 0.5 to 1 ug, was put through reverse transcription using random hexamers. The method of amplification for TCR beta CDR3 was immunoSEQ multiplex PCR, covering 54 Vbeta and 13 Jbeta. MiXCR, run by TCRdb on the immunoSEQ multiplex PCR reads, gives a single entry per CDR3 protein. The sample includes some 65,000 distinct CDR3 sequences, approximately 94% of them seen just once.

The sequenced sample was CD8+ T cells from PBMCs. The TCR was taken from a human donor with multiple sclerosis. The genes are TRBV19 and TRBJ2-5, with 10 nucleotides matching TRBD1. In nucleotides, the CDR3 is TGTGCCAGTAGCGACAGGGGGCCAGAGACCCAGTACTTC. Its translation is CASSDRGPETQYF.